The 13 T cell receptor beta chains below were found in one sample sequenced in a study of OX40 agonist ivuxolimab in advanced cancers. Clones were read by immunoSEQ multiplex PCR, and TCRdb kept only the in-frame ones, dropping some. This sample carries approximately 15,000 clones, approximately 90% of them seen once, and the ten largest clones take 29%. The sample was CD4+ or CD8+ T cells sorted from blood, taken in a trial of the OX40 agonist ivuxolimab. Source of these receptors: an adult with an advanced solid tumor such as melanoma, head and neck, liver or kidney cancer.

The chain is built from TRBV6-6 and TRBJ2-7; no firm D call. Germline CDR1 reads MNHNY; CDR2 reads SVGAGI (reference sequence). The ends were cut back, 2 bases at V and 7 bases at J, with 9 bases in the middle. The CDR3 has 12 residues. CDR3: CASSYGIGEQYF. The CDR3 region has the DNA TGTGCCAGCAGTTACGGGATCGGGGAGCAGTACTTC.

The rearrangement uses TRBV7-2 and TRBJ2-1; no firm D call. The CDR3 runs 11 residues. Deletions cut 0 bases from V and 8 bases from J, with 2 bases between. Germline V gene sequence: CDR1 SGHTA, CDR2 FQGNSA. This chain's CDR3 is CASSLAYEQFF. The CDR3 DNA reads as TGTGCCAGCAGCTTAGCATATGAGCAGTTCTTC.

CDR3 bases: TGTGCCAGCAGCATTAGGACAGATGGCTACACCTTC. It encodes CASSIRTDGYTF. The chain joins TRBV5-6 to TRBJ1-2; possibly TRBD1 for D (6 bases). V was cut by 4 bases and J by 6 bases, with 10 bases left in between. The CDR3 consists of 12 residues. The germline gives CDR1 SGHDT, CDR2 YYEEEE. The whole variable domain, filled in from reference TRBV5-6 and TRBJ1-2, reads DAGVTQSPTHLIKTRGQQVTLRCSPKSGHDTVSWYQQALGQGPQFIFQYYEEEERQRGNFPDRFSGHQFPNYSSELNVNALLLGDSALYLCASSIRTDGYTFGSGTRLTVV.

This chain links TRBV7-8 with TRBJ2-3; 9 nucleotides match TRBD2. J lost 2 bases, V lost 5 bases, and 8 bases had no gene match. This CDR3 has 16 amino acids. Germline CDR1 reads SGHVS; CDR2 reads FQNEAQ. CDR3 sequence: CASSPRLAGFTDTQYF. The CDR3 coding sequence is TGTGCCAGCAGCCCGAGGCTAGCGGGATTCACAGATACGCAGTATTTT.

J is TRBJ2-7 and V is TRBV5-6; D perhaps matches TRBD2 (6 bases). The V and J ends lost 0 bases and 2 bases respectively, with 12 bases between them. The germline gives CDR1 SGHDT, CDR2 YYEEEE. This CDR3 is 15 amino acids long. CDR3 in amino acids: CASSLVPSETYEQYF. The CDR3 nucleotides are TGTGCCAGCAGCTTGGTCCCTAGCGAAACCTACGAGCAGTACTTC.

The V and J genes are TRBV30 and TRBJ1-6; D ambiguous. Trimming removed 3 bases from V and 4 bases from J, with 10 bases in between. The V gene's germline CDR1 is GTSNPN and CDR2 SVGIG (reference sequence). The CDR3 extends over 14 amino acids. CDR3 in amino acids: CAWRGGLYNSPLHF. CDR3 bases: TGTGCCTGGAGGGGAGGACTGTATAATTCACCCCTCCACTTT.

The genes are TRBV4-2 and TRBJ2-7; D is undetermined. This CDR3 region has 14 residues. The V gene's germline CDR1 is LGHNA and CDR2 YNFKEQ. With 4 bases removed from V and 0 bases from J, the gap between germline ends came to 10 bases. CDR3 in amino acids: CASSPTPLSYEQYF. In DNA form, the CDR3 reads TGTGCCAGCAGCCCAACTCCTCTCTCCTACGAGCAGTACTTC.

The chain has TRBV6-1 and TRBJ1-3; 9 bases align to TRBD1. The junction had 4 bases not matched to a gene; V was cut back by 1 base and J by 3 bases. The germline V gene encodes CDR1 MNHNS and CDR2 SASEGT. The CDR3 extends over 16 amino acids. The CDR3 region is CASSEEMGQGGNTIYF. For the CDR3, the DNA is TGTGCCAGCAGTGAAGAAATGGGACAGGGTGGAAACACCATATATTTT.

The chain employs TRBV28 and TRBJ1-4, with TRBD1 matching 8 bases. With 6 bases clipped from V and 5 bases from J, the junction kept 11 bases outside the gene matches. This CDR3 has 16 residues. Germline CDR1 and CDR2: MDHEN and SYDVKM. CDR3 sequence: CASSRVRTGLNEKLFF. In nucleotides, the CDR3 is TGTGCCAGCAGCCGTGTGAGGACAGGGCTCAATGAAAAACTGTTTTTT.

The chain has TRBV19 and TRBJ1-5, with D perhaps matching TRBD1 (5 bases). The V gene's germline CDR1 is LNHDA and CDR2 SQIVND (reference sequence). The ends were cut back, 10 bases at V and 6 bases at J, with 19 bases in the middle. The CDR3 runs 14 residues. The CDR3 here is CATGDYTLFQPQHF. The CDR3 bases are TGTGCCACCGGGGACTACACCCTATTTCAGCCCCAGCATTTT.

The chain recombines TRBV27 with TRBJ2-7, with D possibly matching TRBD2 (6 bases). The length of the CDR3 is 13 residues. The V end lost 5 bases, the J end lost 7 bases, and 15 bases lay between the germline ends. Germline values: CDR1 MNHEY, CDR2 SMNVEV (reference sequence). In DNA form, the CDR3 reads TGTGCCAGCAGTCCGGGGACCGCGGGAGAGCAGTACTTC. As protein: CASSPGTAGEQYF.

The chain carries TRBV13 and TRBJ2-1; weak D call: TRBD2 (7 bases). Trimming left V 0 bases short and J 15 bases short, with 18 bases between. CDR3 length equals 14 residues. Germline CDR1 and CDR2: PRHDT and FYEKMQ (reference sequence). Here the CDR3 reads CASSLGQLRGRRFF. As DNA, the CDR3 is TGTGCCAGCAGCTTAGGCCAGTTGCGGGGGCGACGGTTCTTC. Full variable domain (rest looked up from reference TRBV13 and TRBJ2-1): AAGVIQSPRHLIKEKRETATLKCYPIPRHDTVYWYQQGPGQDPQFLISFYEKMQSDKGSIPDRFSAQQFSDYHSELNMSSLELGDSALYFCASSLGQLRGRRFFGPGTRLTVL.

V usage is TRBV7-9 and J usage is TRBJ2-3; 9 positions agree with TRBD2. J was trimmed by 1 base and V by 1 base; bases with no gene match: 6. This CDR3 contains 17 residues. Germline CDR1 is SEHNR and CDR2 is FQNEAQ (reference sequence). The DNA of the CDR3 is TGTGCCAGCAGCTTAGGGGGACTAGCTGTTGGCACAGATACGCAGTATTTT. Translating gives CASSLGGLAVGTDTQYF.